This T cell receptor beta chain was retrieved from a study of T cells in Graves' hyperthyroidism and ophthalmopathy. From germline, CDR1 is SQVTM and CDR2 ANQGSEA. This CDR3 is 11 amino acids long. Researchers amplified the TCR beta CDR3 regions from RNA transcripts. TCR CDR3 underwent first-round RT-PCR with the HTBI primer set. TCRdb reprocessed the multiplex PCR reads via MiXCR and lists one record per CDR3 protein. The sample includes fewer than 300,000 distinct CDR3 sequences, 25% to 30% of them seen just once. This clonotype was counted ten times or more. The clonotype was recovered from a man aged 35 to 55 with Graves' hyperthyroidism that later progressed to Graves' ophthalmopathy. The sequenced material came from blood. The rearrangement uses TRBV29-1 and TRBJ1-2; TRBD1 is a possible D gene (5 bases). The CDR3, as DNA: TGCACCCTGTGGGGGGACGGCGGCTACACCTTC. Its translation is CTLWGDGGYTF.